Shown below are 21 T cell receptor beta chains from a single sample sequenced in a study of blood T cell repertoires in COVID-19. Sequencing used immunoSEQ multiplex PCR; TCRdb keeps in-frame clones, though not all of them. Of some 300,000 clones listed, around 87% are singletons. The sample taken for sequencing was peripheral blood. Receptors were obtained from a woman in her forties with COVID-19, enrolled during active disease.

The genes are TRBV18 and TRBJ2-1; tentatively, D is TRBD1 (5 bases). CDR1 and CDR2 from the germline V gene are KGHSH and LQKENI. This CDR3 is 16 amino acids long. V lost 3 bases, J lost 9 bases, and 21 bases lay in between. The CDR3 loop is CASSPRQGADQREQFF. The CDR3 DNA is TGTGCCAGCTCACCGCGGCAGGGCGCCGACCAACGTGAGCAGTTCTTC.

The chain links TRBV29-1 to TRBJ2-1; possible D gene TRBD1, 6 bases. CDR1 and CDR2 from the germline V gene are SQVTM and ANQGSEA. The ends were cut back, 4 bases at V and 8 bases at J, with 12 bases in the middle. The CDR3 consists of 12 residues. The CDR3 loop reads CSVVARGDEQFF. In DNA, the CDR3 is TGCAGCGTTGTAGCCAGGGGTGATGAGCAGTTCTTC.

The V call is TRBV28, the J call TRBJ1-6; D remains ambiguous. Trimming took 2 bases from V and 8 from J, leaving 7 bases between them. Germline V gene sequence: CDR1 MDHEN, CDR2 SYDVKM. The CDR3 is 13 amino acids. The chain's CDR3 is CASSLGPDSPLHF. The CDR3 DNA is TGTGCCAGCAGTTTAGGGCCAGATTCACCCCTCCACTTT.

The chain carries TRBV5-8 and TRBJ1-5; D might be TRBD1 (6 bases). The CDR3 consists of 15 residues. Germline CDR1 reads SGHTS; CDR2 reads YDEGEE. V lost 1 base, J lost 4 bases, and 12 bases lay in between. The CDR3: CASSLLLGANQPQHF. CDR3 nucleotide sequence: TGTGCCAGCAGCTTGCTTCTGGGGGCGAATCAGCCCCAGCATTTT.

This clone has only one observation. This rearrangement joins TRBV7-2 to TRBJ1-1; TRBD1 agrees at 8 bases. J lost 5 bases, V lost 4 bases, and 6 bases had no gene match. Germline V gene data show CDR1 as SGHTA and CDR2 as FQGNSA. CDR3 size: 14 residues. The CDR3 reads CASSSRGLGTEAFF. The CDR3 DNA reads TGTGCCAGCAGCTCCAGGGGGCTAGGAACTGAAGCTTTCTTT.

The V gene is TRBV5-4, the J gene TRBJ1-2; 7 positions agree with TRBD1. CDR3 size: 15 residues. The junction had 6 bases not matched to a gene; V was cut back by 0 bases and J by 4 bases. CDR1 and CDR2 (germline): SGHNT, YYREEE (reference sequence). CDR3 nucleotides: TGTGCCAGCAGCTTGGTGGGGACAGAAATCTATGGCTACACCTTC. Residues: CASSLVGTEIYGYTF.

This chain connects TRBV30 to TRBJ1-5; TRBD1 is a possible D gene (6 bases). The CDR3 totals 16 residues. Germline CDR1 is GTSNPN and CDR2 is SVGIG (reference sequence). Between the trimmed V and J ends, which lost 2 bases and 1 base, there was a span of 15 bases. The DNA for the CDR3 is TGTGCCTGGAGTTTGAGGGGGGGTGCGAGCAATCAGCCCCAGCATTTT. It codes for CAWSLRGGASNQPQHF. The full variable domain, its missing parts supplied by reference TRBV30 and TRBJ1-5, is SQTIHQWPATLVQPVGSPLSLECTVEGTSNPNLYWYRQAAGRGLQLLFYSVGIGQISSEVPQNLSASRPQDRQFILSSKKLLLSDSGFYLCAWSLRGGASNQPQHFGDGTRLSIL.

The gene calls are TRBV18 and TRBJ2-3; 9 bases align to TRBD2. The ends lost 1 base at V and 4 bases at J; junction bases unmatched: 3. CDR1 and CDR2 from the germline V gene are KGHSH and LQKENI. This CDR3 region has 15 residues. CDR3 coding DNA: TGTGCCAGCTCACCACTGGCGGGAGGGTCAGATACGCAGTATTTT. This gives the protein CASSPLAGGSDTQYF.

The V call is TRBV7-2, the J call TRBJ1-1; D gene uncertain. V was clipped by 6 bases and J by 3 bases, with 17 bases between them. The CDR3 spans 15 residues. Germline lookup yields CDR1 SGHTA and CDR2 FQGNSA. CDR3 residues: CASSSGPSYDTEAFF. For the CDR3, the DNA is TGTGCCAGCAGTTCGGGTCCCAGTTATGACACTGAAGCTTTCTTT.

The chain couples TRBV3-1 (or the pseudogene TRBV3-2) to TRBJ2-7, with TRBD1 matching over 10 bases. V was clipped by 4 bases and J by 4 bases; unmatched bases: 7. This CDR3 is built from 15 residues. Per the germline V gene, CDR1 is LGHDT and CDR2 is YNNKEL (reference sequence). The DNA for the CDR3 is TGTGCCAGCAGCCGGGGACAGGGGCTGAGATACGAGCAGTACTTC. Translating it yields CASSRGQGLRYEQYF.

V usage is TRBV2 and J usage is TRBJ2-3; 13 positions match TRBD2. CDR1 and CDR2 from the germline V gene are SNHLY and FYNNEI. This CDR3 is 15 amino acids long. V shed 6 bases and J 3 bases; nucleotides not matched to a gene: 3. As DNA, the CDR3 is TGTGCCAGCAGCGGACTAGCGGGGGATACAGATACGCAGTATTTT. It codes for CASSGLAGDTDTQYF.

This sequence joins TRBV7-2 and TRBJ2-7; 9 bases line up with TRBD2. The CDR3 has 14 residues. Germline V gene lookup returns CDR1 SGHTA and CDR2 FQGNSA. Trimming removed 4 bases from V and 4 bases from J; junction bases left unmatched: 5. This chain's CDR3 is CASSSVAGDYEQYF. The CDR3 DNA sequence: TGTGCCAGCAGCTCCGTAGCGGGGGATTACGAGCAGTACTTC.

The chain uses TRBV18 and TRBJ2-1, with a weak D call TRBD2 (7 bases). In germline, CDR1 is KGHSH, CDR2 LQKENI. The CDR3 runs 16 residues. Trimming took 2 bases from V and 7 from J, leaving 18 bases between them. CDR3 nucleotides: TGTGCCAGCTCACCAATCGCGGGGGCCTCCGGGAATGAGCAGTTCTTC. Protein: CASSPIAGASGNEQFF.

This chain links TRBV5-4 with TRBJ2-7, with 8 nucleotides matching TRBD2. CDR3 length equals 16 residues. The germline V gene encodes CDR1 SGHNT and CDR2 YYREEE (reference sequence). J lost 2 bases, V lost 6 bases, and 13 bases had no gene match. CDR3 protein: CASTGGGQTSTYEQYF. The DNA of the CDR3 is TGTGCCAGCACCGGGGGGGGGCAGACGTCGACCTACGAGCAGTACTTC.

The chain links TRBV12-3 or TRBV12-4 to TRBJ2-2; D uncertain. The CDR3 contains 13 residues. The V and J ends lost 6 bases and 7 bases respectively, with 12 bases between them. The CDR3 spells CASRHKPGGELFF. CDR3 nucleotide sequence: TGTGCCAGCAGACACAAGCCGGGCGGGGAGCTGTTTTTT.

This chain joins TRBV15 and TRBJ2-1, with TRBD1 matching 8 bases. The CDR3 extends over 14 amino acids. V was pared by 4 bases and J by 3 bases, with 2 bases of the junction left unmatched. Germline V gene sequence: CDR1 LNHNV, CDR2 YYDKDF (reference sequence). CDR3 in amino acids: CATSKTGVYNEQFF. Written as DNA, the CDR3 is TGTGCCACCAGCAAGACAGGGGTCTACAATGAGCAGTTCTTC.

The genes are TRBV4-1 and TRBJ2-7; 8 bases are a match to TRBD1. The CDR3 loop spans 14 amino acids. Germline CDR1 reads MGHRA; CDR2 reads YSYEKL. After removal of 2 bases from V and 5 bases from J, the junction contained 5 bases not matched to a gene. As DNA, the CDR3 is TGCGCCAGCAGCCAACGGGACAGGTCCGACGAGCAGTACTTC. Translating it yields CASSQRDRSDEQYF.

This clone was recorded only once. The chain joins TRBV3-1 (or the pseudogene TRBV3-2) to TRBJ2-1, with TRBD1 matching over 8 bases. The CDR3 is 11 residues long. V lost 5 bases to trimming and J lost 10 bases; unmatched junction nucleotides: 1. Germline V gives CDR1 LGHDT, CDR2 YNNKEL (reference sequence). CDR3 nucleotide sequence: TGTGCCAGCAGCGGGGACAGGGAGCAGTTCTTC. It translates to CASSGDREQFF.

This rearrangement joins TRBV6-6 to TRBJ2-7; 15 bases map to TRBD2. The V segment lost 7 bases and the J segment 4 bases; nucleotides outside the gene matches: 8. Per the germline V gene, CDR1 is MNHNY and CDR2 is SVGAGI (reference sequence). This CDR3 contains 16 residues. CDR3 DNA sequence: TGTGCCAGCACTCCCGGGACTAGCGGGAGGATGTACGAGCAGTACTTC. Its translation is CASTPGTSGRMYEQYF.

The chain is built from TRBV28 and TRBJ1-2; possible D gene TRBD1, 6 bases. Trimming removed 2 bases from V and 8 bases from J, with 15 bases in between. This CDR3 is 14 amino acids long. Germline-derived CDR1 and CDR2 are MDHEN and SYDVKM. The CDR3 nucleotides read TGTGCCAGCAGTTTAAGGCTAGTAACAGGGGGCTACACCTTC. Amino acid sequence: CASSLRLVTGGYTF.

The V and J genes are TRBV9 and TRBJ2-6; TRBD1 aligns across 8 bases. Unmatched junction bases numbered 10, after V lost 2 bases and J lost 0 bases. This CDR3 region has 19 residues. CDR1 and CDR2 from the germline V gene are SGDLS and YYNGEE. The CDR3 region is CASSVRPGGDLSGANVLTF. In DNA form, the CDR3 reads TGTGCCAGCAGCGTGAGGCCAGGGGGCGATCTCTCTGGGGCCAACGTCCTGACTTTC. Looking up the rest from reference TRBV9 and TRBJ2-6 gives the full variable domain: DSGVTQTPKHLITATGQRVTLRCSPRSGDLSVYWYQQSLDQGLQFLIQYYNGEERAKGNILERFSAQQFPDLHSELNLSSLELGDSALYFCASSVRPGGDLSGANVLTFGAGSRLTVL.